This entry concerns a single T cell receptor (beta chain). This clonotype was picked up many times. Its antigen is still unknown. The input lacks base qualities; no much larger clone sits a single base away. The protocol used for the library was RACE. Sequencing was carried out with a NextSeq 500. Library preparation attached unique molecular identifiers to individual cDNA molecules for quantitative, reproducible TCR counting. For every blood RNA sample, sequencing covered both the TCR alpha and TCR beta chains. The study's processing was this. A median of about 87,000 TCRs per sample was observed, with a range of about 20,000 to 750,000. V, J and CDR3 annotation of the TCR reads was carried out using the Decombinator software suite. To make PS versus PT1 abundance plots, every sample was subsampled to the same number of TCRs (28,000). TCRs were defined as expanded if absent before sensitization and observed at least eight times at the 2-week time point. TCRdb trimmed the raw reads at Q25, called clones with MiXCR and kept productive beta chains. Rows merge per CDR3 protein into single entries with the most common DNA and genes. V and J calls and clone size were set by TCRdb, not the authors. The sample contains approximately 87,000 distinct CDR3 sequences, around 10% of them found a single time. Together, the top ten hold about 3% of the sample.

This sample was taken from a study of human T cells and chemical hapten exposure (dated by TCRdb to the early 2020s). For context, the study as a whole: For sensitization, 2% DPC in acetone was applied to an approximately 2 cm by approximately 2 cm area of upper inner arm skin. Patients additionally received weekly therapeutic DPC doses to the scalp throughout the roughly 25-week study period. Patch testing was done on the upper back using Finn chambers containing 0.01% DPC, and results were scored after 6 days according to International Contact Dermatitis Research Group standards. Alopecia areata with under or over 50% scalp involvement, alopecia totalis and alopecia universalis were represented in the patient cohort, which was mostly female. Libraries were pooled for sequencing, and variation in per-sample TCR yields was attributed mainly to small differences in library volumes within the pool. This study followed changes in the peripheral blood TCR repertoire in vivo during primary and secondary sensitization of alopecia patients to the hapten diphenylcyclopropenone (DPC). Blood samples were taken from patients before sensitization (week 0) and then at 2, 6 and about 24 weeks after DPC sensitization. For TCR sequencing, blood came from some 31 alopecia patients at anywhere from one to four time points (pre-sensitization, 2, 6 and 24 weeks).

Findings and caveats that apply to the study as a whole: The number of TCRs above 1 in 1000 frequency did not change with DPC sensitization; there was no evidence of global repertoire structure alterations. Because all patients had alopecia, a presumed autoimmune disease, the immune response of the patients might differ from that of healthy individuals. Repeated subsampling changed both the strength of the expansion versus patch-test correlation and the threshold at which the correlation became significant. Significantly more large CDR3 similarity clusters were formed by expanded TCRs than by pre-sensitization or healthy control sets, consistent with antigen-driven responses. Patch test score correlated positively with the number of PT1 expanded TCRs, reaching significance at thresholds 8, 16 and 32 but not at 4.

The CDR3 measures 20 amino acids from cysteine to phenylalanine. CDR3 DNA is the only sequence kept; it has 60 bases, read in frame from the first base. Via the germline V gene (reference sequence), CDR1 is PRHDT and CDR2 FYEKMQ. The junction carries 22 bases between V and J, which are trimmed by 0 bases and 1 base respectively. The sample's time point, from its label and the paper: patch test 2, 6 weeks after DPC sensitization. This sample's treatment or condition label indicates: therapeutic diphenylcyclopropenone sensitization with weekly scalp DPC. At each patch-test visit, blood was drawn before the patch test was applied. Eligible patients were aged 18 to 70, diagnosed with alopecia, deemed suitable for DPC therapy, and excluded if pregnant. Total RNA was extracted from unfractionated whole blood that had been collected in Tempus Blood RNA tubes.

The sequence joins TRBV13 to TRBJ1-5; perhaps TRBD1 is the D gene, with 6 bases matching. The material was whole blood, obtained in connection with sensitization to the hapten diphenylcyclopropenone (DPC). The sequence derives from a woman between 40 and 50 years old with alopecia areata. Some clones in this sample may be carry-over from other donors' samples. CDR3 sequence: CASSLGLTQGLSSSNQPQHF. The nucleotide sequence is given as TGTGCCAGCAGCTTAGGCTTAACGCAGGGGCTTTCCTCGAGCAATCAGCCCCAGCATTTT.